Listed below are T cell receptor beta chains from one sample, sequenced in a study of Graves' ophthalmopathy and Graves' hyperthyroidism. TCRdb reprocessed the multiplex PCR reads via MiXCR and lists one record per CDR3 protein. This table has 450,000 or so distinct CDR3 sequences, approximately 14% appearing once. The sequenced sample was blood. The receptors were gathered from a woman in her 30s with Graves' ophthalmopathy. The CDR3 runs from the conserved cysteine through the conserved F or W. The D gene is left open where the match is weak. Clone size is given for some rows only: seen once, a few or many times, or a class if the clone is expanded.

J gene	clone size	D gene	V gene	CDR3 DNA	CDR3 protein
TRBJ1-2	many	.	TRBV12-5	TGTGCTAGTGGGGCCCAGGGCCCCTATGGCTACACCTTC	CASGAQGPYGYTF
TRBJ1-2	many	.	TRBV28	TGTGCCAGCAGTCCCTCGGGATCGAGCTATGGCTACACCTTC	CASSPSGSSYGYTF
TRBJ1-5	many	.	TRBV19	TGTGCCAGTTCTTTTCGGGGGATTCATCAGCCCCAGCATTTT	CASSFRGIHQPQHF
TRBJ2-7	many	TRBD2	TRBV6-6	TGTGCCAGCAGCTCCCTGGGACTAGAAAGACTCTACGAGCAGTACTTC	CASSSLGLERLYEQYF
TRBJ2-3	.	TRBD2	TRBV6-2/TRBV6-3	TGTGCCAGCAGTTACGGTCGACTAGCGGGAGTTCCAGATACGCAGTATTTT	CASSYGRLAGVPDTQYF
TRBJ2-7	.	TRBD2	TRBV6-1	TGTGCCAGCAAGACCGGGACTAGTAGAGTCTACGAGCAGTACTTC	CASKTGTSRVYEQYF
TRBJ2-2	many	.	TRBV9	TGTGCCAGCAGCGTAGAAGATGAGTGGGAGCTGTTTTTT	CASSVEDEWELFF
TRBJ1-1	.	.	TRBV12-3/TRBV12-4	TGTGCCAGCAGTTTAGCGCGGCAGTCCGGTGAAGCTTTCTTT	CASSLARQSGEAFF
TRBJ2-7	.	.	TRBV12-3/TRBV12-4	TGTGCTAGCAGACTGGGCTCTTTCATCGAGCAGTACTTC	CASRLGSFIEQYF
TRBJ2-2	many	.	TRBV28	TGTGCCAGCAGTTTTGTTGCAGGGAAGGGCACCGGGGAGCTGTTTTTT	CASSFVAGKGTGELFF
TRBJ2-2	.	.	TRBV4-2	TGTGCCAGCAGCCAAGATAAGGGCGGGGAGCTGTTTTTT	CASSQDKGGELFF
TRBJ2-7	many	.	TRBV7-2	TGTGCCAGCAGCTTAAACTGGTACGAGCAGTACTTC	CASSLNWYEQYF
TRBJ2-4	few	.	TRBV18	TGTGCCAGCTCACTTAAAGGGGACATTCAGTACTTC	CASSLKGDIQYF
TRBJ2-3	many	.	TRBV2	TGTGCCAGCAGTGCCGGGACTGATTTTTACACAGATACGCAGTATTTT	CASSAGTDFYTDTQYF
TRBJ2-7	many	TRBD2	TRBV28	TGTGCCAGCACCCCGGGACTAACAATTTACGAGCAGTACTTC	CASTPGLTIYEQYF
TRBJ2-7	many	TRBD2	TRBV5-5	TGTGCCAGCAGCTTGGAGCTAGCGGGGGGGGCCTACGAGCAGTACTTC	CASSLELAGGAYEQYF
TRBJ1-1	many	TRBD1	TRBV6-1	TGTGCCAGCAGGCCGGGACAGGGTGCGGACACTGAAGCTTTCTTT	CASRPGQGADTEAFF
TRBJ2-2	many	.	TRBV3-1	TGTGCCAGCAGCCAAGACGCCGGGGAGCTGTTTTTT	CASSQDAGELFF
TRBJ2-7	.	.	TRBV28	TGTGCCAGCAGTTCCCCTGAGCCCTCCTACGAGCAGTACTTC	CASSSPEPSYEQYF
TRBJ1-3	many	TRBD1	TRBV19	TGTGCCAGTAGACGGGACAGAAGCTCTGGAAACACCATATATTTT	CASRRDRSSGNTIYF
TRBJ1-1	many	.	TRBV5-1	TGCGCCAGCAGCTTGTATGGGGGGCCGAGAACTGAAGCTTTCTTT	CASSLYGGPRTEAFF
TRBJ2-7	.	.	TRBV12-3/TRBV12-4	TGTGCCAGCAGTTTAAGGGGGGCGGTTTCCTACGATCAGTACTTC	CASSLRGAVSYDQYF
TRBJ1-1	many	.	TRBV25-1	TGTGCCAGCAGCCAGGCTGGCGCGGGGACTGAAGCTTTCTTT	CASSQAGAGTEAFF
TRBJ1-5	.	.	TRBV20-1	TGCAGTGCCCCCTCAGGGTGGACTGGGCCCCAGCATTTT	CSAPSGWTGPQHF
TRBJ2-7	many	TRBD2	TRBV6-2/TRBV6-3	TGTGCCAGCACCTTTTGGGAGGGCTCCTACGAGCAGTACTTC	CASTFWEGSYEQYF
TRBJ2-7	many	TRBD1	TRBV7-6	TGTGCCAGCAGCCTACAGACAGGGTACGAGCAGTACTTC	CASSLQTGYEQYF
TRBJ1-6	many	.	TRBV12-3/TRBV12-4	TGTGCCAGCAGCCCCGGTCCGGGTTCACCCCTCCACTTT	CASSPGPGSPLHF
TRBJ1-1	many	.	TRBV5-1	TGCGCCAGCAGCTTGGGAGGGGGGCACACTGAAGCTTTCTTT	CASSLGGGHTEAFF
TRBJ1-1	many	.	TRBV30	TGTGCCTGGAGTCAGCAGGGGACTGAAGCTTTCTTT	CAWSQQGTEAFF
TRBJ1-5	many	.	TRBV7-9	TGTGCCAGCAGCTCACTGAGGGTCGGTCAGCCCCAGCATTTT	CASSSLRVGQPQHF
TRBJ1-1	many	.	TRBV10-3	TGTGCCATCAGTGCTAACCGGGACGTAAAGAACACTGAAGCTTTCTTT	CAISANRDVKNTEAFF
TRBJ2-2	many	TRBD2	TRBV24-1	TGTGCCACCAGTGTATCAGGACTAGCGGGCGGCGGGGAGCTGTTTTTT	CATSVSGLAGGGELFF
TRBJ2-2	.	.	TRBV27	TGTGCCAGCAGTGGGGGGTCGAACACCGGGGAGCTGTTTTTT	CASSGGSNTGELFF
TRBJ1-2	many	TRBD1	TRBV6-5	TGTGCCAGCAGTTTACAAAGACAGGGTACATATGGCTACACCTTC	CASSLQRQGTYGYTF
TRBJ1-1	.	.	TRBV6-5	TGTGCCAGCAGTTACTCTTATGACACCAGGAACACTGAAGCTTTCTTT	CASSYSYDTRNTEAFF
TRBJ1-1	.	.	TRBV6-1	TGTGCCGCGGGGACATTAGAAGCTTTCTTT	CAAGTLEAFF